This T cell receptor beta chain was profiled in a study of OX40 agonist ivuxolimab in advanced cancers. About the study: In this cohort, patients received ivuxolimab, an agonistic anti-OX40 (CD134) antibody. Dose-escalation patients' cancers were hepatocellular carcinoma, melanoma, renal cell or head and neck cancer. There were three patients with partial responses, one having hepatocellular carcinoma and two cutaneous melanoma. Study-level findings and limits: The 0.1-3.0 mg/kg partial responders had among the lowest clonal expansion.

Comment on this clone: The antigen is unknown.

CDR3 size: 13 residues. Trimming shortened V by 2 bases and J by 2 bases, and 5 bases separated the two germline ends. Germline V gene lookup returns CDR1 SGHRS and CDR2 YFSETQ. Method: immunoSEQ multiplex PCR; TCRdb's copy keeps in-frame clones and lacks some. Of about 35,000 clones detected, 70% to 85% appear once; the ten largest clones hold roughly 23%. The sequence came from an adult with an advanced solid tumor such as melanoma, head and neck, liver or kidney cancer. The chain joins TRBV5-1 to TRBJ1-3; D call uncertain. Sequencing was performed on CD4+ or CD8+ T cells sorted from blood, taken in a trial of the OX40 agonist ivuxolimab. The CDR3 reads CASSFETGNTIYF. The CDR3 DNA reads TGCGCCAGCAGCTTTGAAACTGGAAACACCATATATTTT. The full variable domain, its missing parts supplied by reference TRBV5-1 and TRBJ1-3, is KAGVTQTPRYLIKTRGQQVTLSCSPISGHRSVSWYQQTPGQGLQFLFEYFSETQRNKGNFPGRFSGRQFSNSRSEMNVSTLELGDSALYLCASSFETGNTIYFGEGSWLTVV.